The clone carrying this TCR beta chain was seen just once. With random hexamers, roughly 0.45 to 1 ug RNA was reverse transcribed. Multiplex immunoSEQ PCR targeted 54 Vbeta and 13 Jbeta TCR beta segments. TCRdb reprocessed the immunoSEQ multiplex PCR reads with MiXCR, giving one entry per CDR3 protein. The data hold around 270,000 distinct CDR3 sequences, with over 75% observed a single time. Sequencing of TCR beta was carried out in blood CD8+ and CD4+ T cells. These data belong to a study of CD8 T cells in Susac syndrome. Sequenced input: CD8+ T cells from PBMCs. The receptor's source is a human donor with multiple sclerosis.

The CDR3 region has the DNA TGTGCCAGCAGTCTCGGGATTAGCGGGACGGCGCGAGAGACCCAGTACTTC. Translating it yields CASSLGISGTARETQYF. V usage is TRBV27 and J usage is TRBJ2-5, with 8 bases lining up with TRBD2. Germline-derived CDR1 and CDR2 are MNHEY and SMNVEV (reference sequence). After removal of 5 bases from V and 4 bases from J, the junction contained 15 bases not matched to a gene. The CDR3 length is 17 residues.